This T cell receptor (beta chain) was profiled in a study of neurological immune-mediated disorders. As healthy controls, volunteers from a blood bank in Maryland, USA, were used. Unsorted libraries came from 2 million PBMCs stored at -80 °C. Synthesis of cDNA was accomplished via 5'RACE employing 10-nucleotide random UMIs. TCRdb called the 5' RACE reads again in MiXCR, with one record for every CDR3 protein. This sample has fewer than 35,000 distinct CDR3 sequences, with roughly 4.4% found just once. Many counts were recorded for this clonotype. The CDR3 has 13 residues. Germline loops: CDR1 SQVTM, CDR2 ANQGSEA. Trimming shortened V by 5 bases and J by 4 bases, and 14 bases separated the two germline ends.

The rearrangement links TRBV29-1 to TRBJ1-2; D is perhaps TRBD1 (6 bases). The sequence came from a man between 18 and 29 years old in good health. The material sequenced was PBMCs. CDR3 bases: TGCAGCGTTTATCACAGGGCGCGCTATGGCTACACCTTC. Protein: CSVYHRARYGYTF.